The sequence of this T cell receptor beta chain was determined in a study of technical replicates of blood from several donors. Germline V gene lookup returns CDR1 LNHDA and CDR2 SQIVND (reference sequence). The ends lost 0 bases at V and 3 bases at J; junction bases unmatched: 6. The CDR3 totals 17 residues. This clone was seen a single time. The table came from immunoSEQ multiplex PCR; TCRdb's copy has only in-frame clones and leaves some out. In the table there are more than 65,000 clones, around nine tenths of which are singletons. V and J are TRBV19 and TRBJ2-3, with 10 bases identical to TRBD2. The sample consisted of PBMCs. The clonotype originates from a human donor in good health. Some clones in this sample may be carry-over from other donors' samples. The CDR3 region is CASSIDETSGRTDTQYF. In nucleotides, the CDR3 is TGTGCCAGTAGTATAGATGAGACTAGCGGGCGAACAGATACGCAGTATTTT.